What follows describes a single TCR beta chain. The data were produced by immunoSEQ multiplex PCR, yet TCRdb's version contains in-frame clones alone and is incomplete. The data contain 100,000 or so clones, 95% of them seen just once; the ten biggest clones take up about 0.21%. Germline CDR1 SGHRS, CDR2 YFSETQ. J lost 6 bases, V lost 4 bases, and 13 bases had no gene match. CDR3 length: 17 amino acids. The data are from a study of technical replicates of blood from a handful of donors. The rearrangement links TRBV5-1 to TRBJ2-2; 9 bases are shared with TRBD2. This receptor was taken from a human donor in good health. The sample comprised T cells isolated from PBMCs. The CDR3 here is CASSRDVAGASSGELFF. The CDR3, as DNA: TGCGCCAGCAGCCGGGACGTAGCGGGAGCTTCGTCCGGGGAGCTGTTTTTT. The variable domain in full, with the rest retrieved from reference TRBV5-1 and TRBJ2-2, is KAGVTQTPRYLIKTRGQQVTLSCSPISGHRSVSWYQQTPGQGLQFLFEYFSETQRNKGNFPGRFSGRQFSNSRSEMNVSTLELGDSALYLCASSRDVAGASSGELFFGEGSRLTVL.